This TCR beta chain originates from a study of blood T cell repertoires in COVID-19. Sequenced by immunoSEQ multiplex PCR; TCRdb stores in-frame clones only, minus some. The repertoire consists of about 250,000 clones, with around 89% occurring once and the leading ten covering 0.75% to 0.9%. The CDR3 totals 15 residues. The germline V gene has CDR1 MDHEN and CDR2 SYDVKM. Trimming at V came to 4 bases and at J to 4 bases, leaving 6 bases not matched to a gene. V and J are TRBV28 and TRBJ2-2, with 7 nucleotides matching TRBD1. Sequenced: peripheral blood. This TCR derives from a man aged 25-40 years with acute or convalescent COVID-19. The DNA of the CDR3 is TGTGCCAGCAGTTACTCCGGGACAGTCACCGGGGAGCTGTTTTTT. Amino acid sequence: CASSYSGTVTGELFF. The whole variable domain, filled in from reference TRBV28 and TRBJ2-2, reads DVKVTQSSRYLVKRTGEKVFLECVQDMDHENMFWYRQDPGLGLRLIYFSYDVKMKEKGDIPEGYSVSREKKERFSLILESASTNQTSMYLCASSYSGTVTGELFFGEGSRLTVL.